The 24 T cell receptor beta chains reported below all come from one sample, sequenced in a study of cytomegalovirus exposure and HLA in healthy donors. 13 Jbeta primers and 60 Vbeta primers were used for the PCR. Sequencing was performed with immunoSEQ multiplex PCR; in TCRdb, only in-frame clones are kept and a portion is missing. Among about 130,000 clones listed, about 80% were seen once. Sequencing was carried out using PBMCs. The receptors shown here come from a man aged 30 to 39 in good health and CMV-seropositive.

This clone has only a few counts. J is TRBJ1-2 and V is TRBV9; perhaps TRBD1 as D (5 bases). The germline V and J ends were trimmed by 4 bases and 5 bases, with 12 bases remaining between them. The CDR3 length is 13 residues. Germline loops: CDR1 SGDLS, CDR2 YYNGEE. The CDR3 spells CASSLTVNYGYTF. The CDR3 DNA follows: TGTGCCAGCAGCCTGACAGTTAATTATGGCTACACCTTC.

The chain has TRBV19 and TRBJ2-6; D perhaps matches TRBD2 (7 bases). CDR1 is LNHDA, CDR2 SQIVND, per germline (reference sequence). The CDR3 totals 15 residues. V lost 6 bases and J lost 4, with 13 bases in between. CDR3 sequence (DNA): TGTGCCAGTAGAAGGGGGGGCTTGGGGGCCAACGTCCTGACTTTC. It is translated as CASRRGGLGANVLTF.

This clone was detected only a few times. V is TRBV12-5 and J is TRBJ2-7, with unresolved D. V lost 2 bases and J lost 3, with 14 bases in between. The germline gives CDR1 LGHNT, CDR2 FRNRAP. The CDR3 has 15 residues. Here the CDR3 DNA reads TGTGCTAGTGGTTTGAGAGGTTTTCGGAACTACGAGCAGTACTTC. Protein product: CASGLRGFRNYEQYF.

The rearrangement joins TRBV15 to TRBJ1-1; D perhaps matches TRBD1 (5 bases). The V gene lost 3 bases and the J gene lost 3 bases, with 20 bases spanning the gap. CDR3 length: 17 residues. Germline CDR1 is LNHNV and CDR2 is YYDKDF (reference sequence). CDR3 residues: CATSRRVGGGRDTEAFF. The CDR3 nucleotides read TGTGCCACCAGCAGGAGGGTGGGGGGGGGTCGCGACACTGAAGCTTTCTTT.

V usage is TRBV7-3 and J usage is TRBJ2-1, with 10 bases lining up with TRBD2. Germline V CDR1 and CDR2: SGHTA, FQGTGA. The CDR3 totals 14 residues. The junction had 4 bases not matched to a gene; V was cut back by 7 bases and J by 4 bases. The CDR3 DNA is TGTGCCAGCACCATAGCGGGGGGATACAATGAGCAGTTCTTC. This codes for CASTIAGGYNEQFF.

This clone turned up a few times. The J gene is TRBJ2-2, the V gene TRBV7-3, with TRBD1 identical over 7 bases. CDR3 length equals 14 residues. Unmatched junction bases numbered 6, after V lost 10 bases and J lost 1 base. CDR1 and CDR2 (germline): SGHTA, FQGTGA. The CDR3 DNA follows: TGTGCCACCCAACGGACAGGGAACACCGGGGAGCTGTTTTTT. Translating it yields CATQRTGNTGELFF.

V gene TRBV9 combines with J gene TRBJ2-5, with TRBD2 identical over 10 bases. The end of the DNA fits TRBJ2-7 better, so the J call may be wrong. The CDR3 runs 15 residues. CDR1 and CDR2 (germline): SGDLS, YYNGEE. For the CDR3, the DNA is TGTGCCAGCAGCGTAGGGACTAGCGGCTCCTACGAGCAGTACTTC. Amino acid sequence: CASSVGTSGSYEQYF.

J is TRBJ2-7 and V is TRBV28; possible D gene TRBD1, 5 bases. Germline V gives CDR1 MDHEN, CDR2 SYDVKM. The V gene lost 7 bases and the J gene lost 6 bases, with 19 bases spanning the gap. CDR3 length: 14 residues. The CDR3 protein is CASTPGRQTAEQYF. The CDR3 nucleotides are TGTGCCAGCACCCCTGGGCGACAGACCGCCGAGCAGTACTTC.

There are a few counts of this clone. This chain joins TRBV18 and TRBJ2-7, with D uncertain. Germline values: CDR1 KGHSH, CDR2 LQKENI. The CDR3 loop spans 11 amino acids. Deletions cut 5 bases from V and 7 bases from J, with 9 bases between. The CDR3 spells CASSSGEEQYF. The CDR3 DNA follows: TGTGCCAGCTCATCGGGTGAGGAGCAGTACTTC.

The rearrangement joins TRBV5-1 to TRBJ2-3; D possibly corresponds to TRBD2 (6 bases). Trimming removed 1 base from V and 2 bases from J, with 17 bases in between. CDR3 length: 17 amino acids. Germline V lookup: CDR1 SGHRS, CDR2 YFSETQ. The CDR3 DNA reads TGCGCCAGCAGCTTGTATAGGGGCCGGGACTTCACAGATACGCAGTATTTT. Protein: CASSLYRGRDFTDTQYF. The complete variable domain, with remaining parts taken from reference TRBV5-1 and TRBJ2-3, reads KAGVTQTPRYLIKTRGQQVTLSCSPISGHRSVSWYQQTPGQGLQFLFEYFSETQRNKGNFPGRFSGRQFSNSRSEMNVSTLELGDSALYLCASSLYRGRDFTDTQYFGPGTRLTVL.

This chain uses TRBV11-1 with TRBJ1-4, with TRBD1 matching 7 bases. The junction had 8 bases not matched to a gene; V was cut back by 5 bases and J by 8 bases. This CDR3 has 14 amino acids. Germline CDR1 SGHAT, CDR2 FQDESV (reference sequence). Written as DNA, the CDR3 is TGTGCCAGCAGCCGCGGACAGGTTGGAGAAAAACTGTTTTTT. It is translated as CASSRGQVGEKLFF.

The rearrangement uses TRBV9 and TRBJ1-2; 7 positions match TRBD1. Germline CDR1 reads SGDLS; CDR2 reads YYNGEE. J was trimmed by 8 bases and V by 1 base; bases with no gene match: 14. The CDR3 sequence is 16 residues long. CDR3 sequence reads: CASSVSSDRVLRGYTF. Written as DNA, the CDR3 is TGTGCCAGCAGCGTATCCTCTGACAGGGTTTTAAGAGGCTACACCTTC.

This clone was seen once. The rearrangement links TRBV5-1 to TRBJ2-7, with TRBD1 matching over 8 bases. The CDR3 length is 13 residues. The V gene end was trimmed by 4 bases and the J gene end by 5 bases; junction bases not matched to a gene: 5. Germline V gene data show CDR1 as SGHRS and CDR2 as YFSETQ. The CDR3 loop reads CASSATGAHEQYF. CDR3 coding DNA: TGCGCCAGCAGCGCGACAGGGGCCCACGAGCAGTACTTC.

This chain links TRBV9 with TRBJ1-5; a weak D match, TRBD1 (6 bases). Looked up from germline, CDR1 is SGDLS and CDR2 is YYNGEE. This CDR3 comprises 15 residues. V lost 3 bases, J lost 9 bases, and 19 bases lay in between. The chain's CDR3 is CASSANDRQDLPQHF. Written as DNA, the CDR3 is TGTGCCAGCAGCGCAAACGACAGGCAAGATCTGCCCCAGCATTTT.

V gene TRBV6-5 combines with J gene TRBJ2-7; D gene unclear. The CDR3 has 14 residues. The V gene lost 2 bases and the J gene lost 2 bases, with 10 bases spanning the gap. Germline CDR1 MNHEY, CDR2 SVGAGI. Here the CDR3 reads CASSYEQLAYEQYF. CDR3 sequence (DNA): TGTGCCAGCAGTTACGAACAGTTGGCCTACGAGCAGTACTTC.

The CDR3 DNA reads TGTGCCAGCAACCCCGGCAGGTACGAGCAGTACTTC. As protein: CASNPGRYEQYF. The rearrangement joins TRBV28 to TRBJ2-7; unclear D gene. The CDR3 covers 12 residues. V lost 7 bases, J lost 4 bases, and 11 bases lay in between. Germline-derived CDR1 and CDR2 are MDHEN and SYDVKM.

The CDR3: CASSARGLGEQYF. CDR3 sequence (DNA): TGTGCCAGCAGCGCGAGGGGGCTTGGCGAGCAGTACTTC. This rearrangement joins TRBV9 to TRBJ2-7, with 7 bases matching TRBD1. The CDR3 covers 13 residues. Per the germline V gene, CDR1 is SGDLS and CDR2 is YYNGEE. With V trimmed by 3 bases and J by 6 bases, 6 bases remained unmatched.

The chain couples TRBV29-1 to TRBJ2-3, with D possibly TRBD2 on 6 matching bases. Per the germline V gene, CDR1 is SQVTM and CDR2 is ANQGSEA. Trimming left V 4 bases short and J 2 bases short, with 13 bases between. The CDR3 spans 14 residues. DNA of the CDR3: TGCAGCGTTGGGTTTGGGGGGTACACAGATACGCAGTATTTT. This sequence encodes CSVGFGGYTDTQYF.

This clone came up a few times. The chain combines TRBV6-4 with TRBJ1-2; D unclear. Trimming shortened V by 2 bases and J by 8 bases, and 21 bases separated the two germline ends. The CDR3 runs to 16 residues. Germline CDR1 is MRHNA and CDR2 is SNTAGT. The CDR3 loop is CASSDRGWLSLRGYTF. The CDR3 DNA reads as TGTGCCAGCAGTGACCGAGGGTGGCTGTCGTTGAGAGGCTACACCTTC.

V and J are TRBV11-2 and TRBJ2-1; D is possibly TRBD1 (6 bases). The CDR3 loop spans 16 amino acids. The germline gives CDR1 SGHAT, CDR2 FQNNGV. V gave up 3 bases and J gave up 0 bases, with 12 bases separating them. CDR3: CASSFSGAGSYNEQFF. The CDR3, as DNA: TGTGCCAGCAGCTTTTCAGGGGCAGGCTCCTACAATGAGCAGTTCTTC.

The chain uses TRBV28 and TRBJ1-2; 9 nucleotides align to TRBD1. The CDR3 sequence is 15 residues long. Germline V gives CDR1 MDHEN, CDR2 SYDVKM. Trimming removed 5 bases from V and 6 bases from J; junction bases left unmatched: 10. The CDR3 here is CASSLPPGQGNGYTF. Here the CDR3 DNA reads TGTGCCAGCAGTCTTCCCCCGGGACAGGGCAATGGCTACACCTTC.

The chain joins TRBV7-8 to TRBJ1-4, with D hard to call. CDR3 length equals 13 residues. V was trimmed by 5 bases and J by 7 bases, leaving 11 bases between them. CDR1 is SGHVS, CDR2 FQNEAQ, per germline. CDR3: CASSLEAIEKLFF. For the CDR3, the DNA is TGTGCCAGCAGCCTAGAAGCGATTGAAAAACTGTTTTTT.

The chain joins TRBV2 to TRBJ1-5, with D tentatively TRBD1 (5 bases). V lost 8 bases and J lost 0, with 17 bases in between. CDR3 length: 16 residues. The germline V gene encodes CDR1 SNHLY and CDR2 FYNNEI. The CDR3 DNA reads TGTGCCAGCTCTCGGCCGGGGGGGGGTAGCAATCAGCCCCAGCATTTT. Translating it yields CASSRPGGGSNQPQHF.

This chain connects TRBV6-5 to TRBJ2-7; 10 bases fit TRBD2. Germline V gives CDR1 MNHEY, CDR2 SVGAGI. This CDR3 has 16 residues. Losses at the gene ends were 0 bases for V and 3 bases for J; bases not matched to a gene: 5. The CDR3 DNA reads as TGTGCCAGCAGTTACTCCCGGACTAGCGGAGACTACGAGCAGTACTTC. Its translation is CASSYSRTSGDYEQYF.